These 26 T cell receptor beta chains originate from one sample sequenced in a study of CD8 T cells in ankylosing spondylitis. No antigen has been identified for these receptors. Overall study results and limits: A TCR beta motif made of fewer than 10 highly homologous variants seemed typical of ankylosing spondylitis blood.

TCRdb re-analysed the 5' RACE reads in MiXCR, keeping a single row per CDR3 protein. The sample contains about 220,000 distinct CDR3 sequences, around 7.9% of which appear only once. The specimen sequenced was blood, either unsorted or a sorted T cell fraction (not recorded which). The receptors stem from a male donor with ankylosing spondylitis.

At least ten counts were recorded for this clonotype. The chain links TRBV5-5 to TRBJ1-2, with 7 bases identical to TRBD1. This CDR3 contains 16 residues. Germline values: CDR1 SGHKS, CDR2 YYEKEE (reference sequence). Trimming cost V 1 base and J 2 bases; bases outside gene matches: 8. The CDR3 DNA is TGTGCCAGCAGCTTGAAAGGGGACAGAACCAACTATGGCTACACCTTC. Translation gives CASSLKGDRTNYGYTF.

This clonotype was picked up many times. This rearrangement joins TRBV11-2 to TRBJ1-5; 10 nucleotides match TRBD1. Germline V CDR1 and CDR2: SGHAT, FQNNGV. The CDR3 totals 16 residues. The V gene end was trimmed by 5 bases and the J gene end by 0 bases; junction bases not matched to a gene: 4. The DNA for the CDR3 is TGTGCCAGCAGCCCCGGGACAGGGGTTAGCAATCAGCCCCAGCATTTT. Protein: CASSPGTGVSNQPQHF.

This clonotype showed up many times. The V call is TRBV27, the J call TRBJ1-2, with a weak D call TRBD1 (5 bases). Between the trimmed V and J ends, which lost 3 bases and 4 bases, there was a span of 12 bases. This CDR3 comprises 14 residues. Germline loops: CDR1 MNHEY, CDR2 SMNVEV (reference sequence). The CDR3 coding sequence is TGTGCCAGCAGTTTTGGCGGGGCAACCTATGGCTACACCTTC. It encodes CASSFGGATYGYTF.

This clonotype was observed at least ten times. The chain recombines TRBV27 with TRBJ1-2, with TRBD1 identical over 7 bases. Germline V gene sequence: CDR1 MNHEY, CDR2 SMNVEV (reference sequence). The length of the CDR3 is 13 residues. J gave up 4 bases and V 8 bases, and 7 bases lay outside the gene matches. Here the CDR3 reads CASASGQFYGYTF. CDR3 sequence (DNA): TGTGCCAGCGCTTCGGGACAGTTCTATGGCTACACCTTC.

Ten or more counts support this clonotype. CDR3 DNA: TGCAGTGCTAGTGGCCCCGGGGGCGAACAGCCCCAGCATTTT. It translates to CSASGPGGEQPQHF. The chain links TRBV20-1 to TRBJ1-5; TRBD1 is a possible D gene (6 bases). V lost 3 bases, J lost 7 bases, and 16 bases lay in between. The germline CDR1 and CDR2 sequences are DFQATT and SNEGSKA (reference sequence). CDR3 length: 14 amino acids.

There are many counts of this clonotype. The rearrangement links TRBV20-1 to TRBJ2-7; no clear D gene. Germline loops: CDR1 DFQATT, CDR2 SNEGSKA (reference sequence). V was clipped by 3 bases and J by 3 bases, with 6 bases between them. CDR3 size: 11 residues. The CDR3 here is CSASQVYEQYF. The CDR3 DNA sequence: TGCAGTGCTAGCCAGGTCTACGAGCAGTACTTC.

The table lists this clonotype with many counts. This CDR3 is CASSQVGQGGTEAFF. As DNA, the CDR3 is TGTGCCAGCAGCCAAGTAGGACAGGGAGGGACTGAAGCTTTCTTT. V is TRBV4-2 and J is TRBJ1-1, with TRBD1 identical over 8 bases. CDR3 length: 15 residues. Per germline, CDR1 LGHNA and CDR2 YNFKEQ. V was pared by 1 base and J by 5 bases, with 6 bases of the junction left unmatched.

The chain joins TRBV11-2 to TRBJ2-5, with a weak D call TRBD1 (6 bases). Per the germline V gene, CDR1 is SGHAT and CDR2 is FQNNGV. The CDR3 length is 14 residues. Trimming took 1 base from V and 3 from J, leaving 9 bases between them. The CDR3 nucleotides are TGTGCCAGCAGCTTAGCGGGACATAAAGAGACCCAGTACTTC. Amino acids: CASSLAGHKETQYF.

This clonotype was seen a few times. This sequence joins TRBV6-2 or TRBV6-3 and TRBJ2-5; possible D gene TRBD2, 5 bases. Looked up from germline, CDR1 is MNHEY and CDR2 is SVGEGT. The CDR3 loop spans 18 amino acids. Trimming took off 2 bases at V and 0 bases at J, with 19 bases between the two ends. The CDR3 sequence: CASSYPTPGNLNQETQYF. CDR3 bases: TGTGCCAGCAGTTACCCCACCCCCGGGAACCTAAACCAAGAGACCCAGTACTTC.

The genes are TRBV7-9 and TRBJ2-7; D gene uncertain. CDR3 size: 14 residues. Germline CDR1 and CDR2: SEHNR and FQNEAQ (reference sequence). The V gene lost 5 bases and the J gene lost 6 bases, with 17 bases spanning the gap. DNA for the CDR3: TGTGCCAGCAGCCCCCCTCTAGAAACTACCGAGCAGTACTTC. Its protein is CASSPPLETTEQYF.

The sample holds many counts of this clonotype. CDR3 sequence: CSVGLRDRVSYNEQFF. CDR3 DNA sequence: TGCAGCGTTGGGCTCCGGGACAGAGTTTCGTACAATGAGCAGTTCTTC. The chain employs TRBV29-1 and TRBJ2-1; 7 positions agree with TRBD1. V trimming: 4 bases; J trimming: 4 bases; junction bases outside the gene matches: 13. The CDR3 loop spans 16 amino acids. Germline values: CDR1 SQVTM, CDR2 ANQGSEA.

This clonotype was seen ten or more times. V gene TRBV27 combines with J gene TRBJ1-2, with 9 bases matching TRBD1. This CDR3 has 15 residues. Trimming cost V 5 bases and J 8 bases; bases outside gene matches: 12. Germline CDR1 is MNHEY and CDR2 is SMNVEV (reference sequence). The CDR3 reads CASSGYRGPAFGYTF. DNA for the CDR3: TGTGCCAGCAGTGGCTACAGGGGGCCAGCGTTCGGCTACACCTTC.

The J gene is TRBJ2-7, the V gene TRBV5-1; a weak D match, TRBD1 (5 bases). Germline CDR1 and CDR2: SGHRS and YFSETQ. The CDR3 has 13 residues. The V and J ends lost 5 bases and 3 bases respectively, with 12 bases between them. The CDR3 nucleotides read TGCGCCAGCAGTGGGGCACCCATCTACGAGCAGTACTTC. It is translated as CASSGAPIYEQYF.

This clonotype showed up just a few times. The chain recombines TRBV5-5 with TRBJ2-7; weak D call: TRBD2 (6 bases). Trimming cost V 3 bases and J 0 bases, with 10 bases left between them. The CDR3 has 14 residues. The germline V gene has CDR1 SGHKS and CDR2 YYEKEE (reference sequence). The CDR3 sequence is CASSSGTYSYEQYF. Written as DNA, the CDR3 is TGTGCCAGCAGCTCCGGGACTTACTCCTACGAGCAGTACTTC.

This clonotype was detected a few times. The V gene is TRBV7-9, the J gene TRBJ2-7; D ambiguous. The CDR3 is 12 residues long. Trimming left V 1 base short and J 7 bases short, with 8 bases between. The V gene's germline CDR1 is SEHNR and CDR2 FQNEAQ (reference sequence). Here the CDR3 reads CASSLVSGEQYF. The CDR3 DNA reads TGTGCCAGCAGCTTAGTTTCAGGAGAGCAGTACTTC.

The chain joins TRBV7-6 to TRBJ2-7; 9 bases are a match to TRBD2. In germline, CDR1 is SGHVS, CDR2 FNYEAQ. V trimming: 5 bases; J trimming: 5 bases; junction bases outside the gene matches: 13. CDR3 size: 16 residues. The CDR3: CASSPGASGRYNEQYF. CDR3 bases: TGTGCCAGCAGCCCCGGGGCAAGCGGGAGGTATAACGAGCAGTACTTC.

This clonotype was recorded many times. This chain joins TRBV12-3 or TRBV12-4 and TRBJ1-1, with a weak D call TRBD1 (6 bases). The CDR3 has 13 residues. V was pared by 6 bases and J by 1 base, with 9 bases between. CDR3 DNA: TGTGCCAGCAGCTACAGGGCGAACACTGAAGCTTTCTTT. This sequence encodes CASSYRANTEAFF.

This clonotype occurred many times. The chain links TRBV5-5 to TRBJ1-1; the D is unclear. V was clipped by 0 bases and J by 4 bases, with 10 bases between them. This CDR3 is built from 14 residues. Germline CDR1 reads SGHKS; CDR2 reads YYEKEE (reference sequence). The CDR3 protein is CASSLARRGTEAFF. The CDR3 bases are TGTGCCAGCAGCTTGGCAAGGCGGGGCACTGAAGCTTTCTTT.

This clonotype was observed at least ten times. The chain combines TRBV12-3 or TRBV12-4 with TRBJ2-5; D is unresolved. The CDR3 loop spans 14 amino acids. The V and J ends lost 10 bases and 0 bases respectively, with 15 bases between them. As DNA, the CDR3 is TGTGCCACCACGTTTTCTGCGAACCAAGAGACCCAGTACTTC. Translated: CATTFSANQETQYF.

This clonotype was counted between two and nine times. A junction boundary mismatches the germline segment, possibly from a read error. The V and J genes are TRBV7-7 and TRBJ2-1, with D possibly called TRBD1 or TRBD2 (6 bases each). The CDR3 runs 19 residues. Per the germline V gene, CDR1 is SSHAT and CDR2 is FNYEAQ (reference sequence). CDR3 residues: CASSLPALTGGPHYNEQFF. The CDR3 bases are TGTGCTAGCAGCTTGCCGGCCCTAACCGGGGGCCCCCACTACAATGAGCAGTTCTTC.

This clonotype was detected ten times or more. The gene calls are TRBV25-1 and TRBJ2-3; possible D gene TRBD1, 6 bases. CDR3 length equals 18 residues. The V gene lost 3 bases and the J gene lost 3 bases, with 22 bases spanning the gap. The germline V gene has CDR1 MGHDK and CDR2 SYGVNS. The CDR3 protein is CASSEPRDIKGWTDTQYF. The DNA for the CDR3 is TGTGCCAGCAGTGAGCCCCGGGACATAAAAGGTTGGACAGATACGCAGTATTTT.

The DNA for the CDR3 is TGTGCCAGCAGCTTCAAAGCGGGAAGTTACAATGAGCAGTTCTTC. This sequence encodes CASSFKAGSYNEQFF. The V call is TRBV7-6, the J call TRBJ2-1; 7 positions match TRBD2. The CDR3 spans 15 residues. The ends lost 3 bases at V and 4 bases at J; junction bases unmatched: 6. Germline CDR1 and CDR2: SGHVS and FNYEAQ.

V gene TRBV20-1 combines with J gene TRBJ2-3; D not certain. The germline V gene has CDR1 DFQATT and CDR2 SNEGSKA (reference sequence). Between the trimmed V and J ends, which lost 0 bases and 2 bases, there was a span of 15 bases. This CDR3 spans 16 amino acids. CDR3 region: CSARDQRSGDTDTQYF. The CDR3 DNA follows: TGCAGTGCTAGAGATCAGAGGAGTGGAGACACAGATACGCAGTATTTT.

This clonotype was found many times. The chain is built from TRBV4-2 and TRBJ1-1; D call uncertain. From germline, CDR1 is LGHNA and CDR2 YNFKEQ. V shed 0 bases and J shed 7 bases, with 21 bases lying between them. CDR3 length: 17 amino acids. CDR3 DNA sequence: TGTGCCAGCAGCCAAGATCCAGGAGCCGACTACTTACTTGAAGCTTTCTTT. It yields the protein CASSQDPGADYLLEAFF.

This clonotype has ten or more counts. The CDR3 region is CATRWGGAGTEAFF. Here the CDR3 DNA reads TGTGCCACCCGTTGGGGGGGGGCAGGGACTGAAGCTTTCTTT. The rearrangement links TRBV12-3 or TRBV12-4 to TRBJ1-1; tentative D call: TRBD1 (6 bases). CDR3 length equals 14 residues. V shed 10 bases and J shed 5 bases, with 20 bases lying between them.

This clonotype was counted ten times or more. The chain combines TRBV11-2 with TRBJ2-1; 10 bases match TRBD1. Unmatched junction bases numbered 9, after V lost 3 bases and J lost 7 bases. CDR3 size: 16 residues. The germline gives CDR1 SGHAT, CDR2 FQNNGV. CDR3 amino acids: CASSLQRQGAWNEQFF. CDR3 DNA: TGTGCCAGCAGCTTGCAAAGACAGGGGGCGTGGAATGAGCAGTTCTTC.